The 17 T cell receptor beta chains below come from one sample, sequenced in a study of regulatory T cells in long-lasting Graves disease. Investigators prepared the TCR beta libraries by applying iRepertoire HTBI primers and Arm-PCR of CDR3 regions. One entry per CDR3 protein, called by TCRdb with MiXCR from the multiplex PCR reads. The table has roughly 260,000 distinct CDR3 sequences, 15% to 20% seen once. Time point given: newly diagnosed GD, antithyroid drugs for less than 3 months. The TCR library was made from RNA extracted from PBMCs. The sample also formed part of further work on T cells in Graves' hyperthyroidism and ophthalmopathy.

The sample in question was peripheral blood mononuclear cells (PBMCs), obtained at new diagnosis, from a patient treated with antithyroid drugs. The receptors stem from a woman in her 30s with Graves disease.

At least ten counts were recorded for this clonotype. The chain uses TRBV19 and TRBJ1-6; possibly TRBD1 for D (6 bases). The germline V gene has CDR1 LNHDA and CDR2 SQIVND (reference sequence). The ends were cut back, 8 bases at V and 8 bases at J, with 19 bases in the middle. The CDR3 has 15 amino acids. The CDR3 DNA reads as TGTGCCAGTGGCGAGTACAGGGATTATGATTCACCCCTCCACTTT. Its translation is CASGEYRDYDSPLHF.

Ten or more counts support this clonotype. The rearrangement uses TRBV5-1 and TRBJ1-3, with D hard to call. CDR1 and CDR2 from the germline V gene are SGHRS and YFSETQ. This CDR3 comprises 16 residues. V was cut by 0 bases and J by 0 bases, with 10 bases left in between. The CDR3: CASSLEVSASGNTIYF. DNA of the CDR3: TGCGCCAGCAGCTTGGAAGTGTCAGCCTCTGGAAACACCATATATTTT.

On this clonotype: A read error is possible here, since a much larger clone lies one base away. The chain couples TRBV7-2 to TRBJ2-7; 7 bases map to TRBD1. The CDR3 loop spans 15 amino acids. V dropped 0 bases and J dropped 2; count of bases not matched to a gene: 4. Germline CDR1 and CDR2: SGHTA and FQGNSA. The CDR3 bases are TGTGCCAGCAGCTTAGCTGGGACAGAGCCCTACGAGCAGTACTTC. Its translation is CASSLAGTEPYEQYF.

On this clonotype itself: This sequence may be a read error, since a much larger clone differs from it by one base. The V gene is TRBV7-9, the J gene TRBJ2-1; D perhaps matches TRBD1 (6 bases). CDR1 is SEHNR and CDR2 is FQNEAQ in the germline V gene (reference sequence). CDR3 length equals 15 residues. Here the CDR3 reads CASSRTGRVYSEQFF. Written as DNA, the CDR3 is TGTGCCAGCAGCCGCACAGGGAGAGTCTACAGTGAGCAGTTCTTC. The entire variable domain, with the rest obtained from reference TRBV7-9 and TRBJ2-1, is as follows: DTGVSQNPRHKITKRGQNVTFRCDPISEHNRLYWYRQTLGQGPEFLTYFQNEAQLEKSRLLSDRFSAERPKGSFSTLEIQRTEQGDSAMYLCASSRTGRVYSEQFFGPGTRLTVL.

Of note for this clonotype: Possible read error: a much larger clone is one base away. The rearrangement joins TRBV20-1 to TRBJ2-3; either TRBD1 or TRBD2 may fit D (5 bases each). Looked up from germline, CDR1 is DFQATT and CDR2 is SNEGSKA (reference sequence). CDR3 length equals 13 residues. The CDR3 spells CSASQGATGTQYF. The CDR3 DNA reads TGCAGTGCTAGTCAGGGAGCCACAGGTACGCAGTATTTT.

V usage is TRBV20-1 and J usage is TRBJ2-5, with TRBD2 identical over 13 bases. Trimming at V came to 1 base and at J to 0 bases, leaving 5 bases not matched to a gene. Germline loops: CDR1 DFQATT, CDR2 SNEGSKA (reference sequence). This CDR3 region has 17 residues. The CDR3 is CSARGYGTSGNQETQYF. CDR3 nucleotides: TGCAGTGCTAGAGGTTACGGGACTAGCGGGAACCAAGAGACCCAGTACTTC.

This clonotype was seen a few times. The rearrangement links TRBV5-4 to TRBJ1-1; D uncertain. In germline, CDR1 is SGHNT, CDR2 YYREEE (reference sequence). The CDR3 consists of 12 residues. Trimming removed 3 bases at V and 10 bases at J, with 13 bases between. As DNA, the CDR3 is TGTGCCAGCAGCTCCCCGGGGTCTGTAGCTTTCTTT. This translates into CASSSPGSVAFF. Based on the CDR3 plus reference TRBV5-4 and TRBJ1-1, the full variable domain is ETGVTQSPTHLIKTRGQQVTLRCSSQSGHNTVSWYQQALGQGPQFIFQYYREEENGRGNFPPRFSGLQFPNYSSELNVNALELDDSALYLCASSSPGSVAFFGQGTRLTVV.

This clonotype was counted ten times or more. This chain connects TRBV5-1 to TRBJ2-7, with D possibly being TRBD2 (6 bases). This CDR3 contains 14 residues. In germline, CDR1 is SGHRS, CDR2 YFSETQ. V dropped 0 bases and J dropped 4 bases, with 11 bases sitting between them. The CDR3 nucleotides are TGCGCCAGCAGCTTGGGGACTACCGTTTACGAGCAGTACTTC. It yields the protein CASSLGTTVYEQYF. Full variable domain (rest looked up from reference TRBV5-1 and TRBJ2-7): KAGVTQTPRYLIKTRGQQVTLSCSPISGHRSVSWYQQTPGQGLQFLFEYFSETQRNKGNFPGRFSGRQFSNSRSEMNVSTLELGDSALYLCASSLGTTVYEQYFGPGTRLTVT.

This clonotype was counted at least ten times. V is TRBV20-1 and J is TRBJ1-3; no clear D gene. This CDR3 is built from 14 residues. V lost 2 bases, J lost 0 bases, and 8 bases lay in between. Germline-derived CDR1 and CDR2 are DFQATT and SNEGSKA (reference sequence). The chain's CDR3 is CSARSPSSGNTIYF. The CDR3 DNA follows: TGCAGTGCTAGAAGCCCAAGCTCTGGAAACACCATATATTTT.

As concerns this clonotype: A much larger clone sits a single nucleotide away, making a read error possible. The conserved closing phenylalanine or tryptophan is absent in this CDR3, likely reflecting a read error. The V gene is TRBV5-4, the J gene TRBJ1-2; TRBD1 might be the D (6 bases). The V end lost 0 bases, the J end lost 4 bases, and 10 bases lay between the germline ends. CDR1 is SGHNT and CDR2 is YYREEE in the germline V gene (reference sequence). This CDR3 has 14 amino acids. Here the CDR3 reads CASSLGWDTYGYTS. In DNA form, the CDR3 reads TGTGCCAGCAGCTTGGGTTGGGACACCTATGGCTACACCTCC.

Many counts were recorded for this clonotype. The chain joins TRBV12-3 or TRBV12-4 to TRBJ1-2, with unresolved D. Trimming stripped 3 bases from V and 4 bases from J, with 9 bases between. The CDR3 consists of 13 residues. The CDR3 spells CASSFTQIYGYTF. The CDR3 nucleotides read TGTGCCAGCAGTTTTACCCAGATCTATGGCTACACCTTC.

This clonotype was detected many times. V and J are TRBV18 and TRBJ2-7; 9 nucleotides align to TRBD1. Germline CDR1 reads KGHSH; CDR2 reads LQKENI. The CDR3 runs 16 residues. V shed 3 bases, J shed 4 bases, and the junction held 10 bases outside the gene matches. CDR3 DNA: TGTGCCAGCTCACCCAACTCCGGGACAGGGAGTTACGAGCAGTACTTC. This translates into CASSPNSGTGSYEQYF.

The table lists this clonotype with many counts. The V and J genes are TRBV20-1 and TRBJ1-4, with no clear D. Germline-derived CDR1 and CDR2 are DFQATT and SNEGSKA (reference sequence). This CDR3 has 13 residues. Deletions cut 3 bases from V and 7 bases from J, with 12 bases between. CDR3 residues: CSASRIVGEKLFF. Written as DNA, the CDR3 is TGCAGTGCTAGTCGTATCGTCGGTGAAAAACTGTTTTTT.

This clonotype was counted ten times or more. V is TRBV5-1 and J is TRBJ2-7; D not resolved. Germline V gives CDR1 SGHRS, CDR2 YFSETQ. The V end was cut by 2 bases, the J end by 1 base, with 10 bases between. The CDR3 runs 14 residues. Here the CDR3 reads CASSLQTASYEQYF. CDR3 in DNA: TGCGCCAGCAGCTTACAGACCGCTTCCTACGAGCAGTACTTC.

This chain joins TRBV20-1 and TRBJ1-3, with 7 bases lining up with TRBD1. The CDR3 length is 18 residues. The germline V gene has CDR1 DFQATT and CDR2 SNEGSKA (reference sequence). Trimming at V came to 0 bases and at J to 0 bases, leaving 11 bases not matched to a gene. The CDR3 is CSARDRAGGGNSGNTIYF. The DNA for the CDR3 is TGCAGTGCTAGAGATAGGGCAGGGGGGGGCAACTCTGGAAACACCATATATTTT.

This clonotype has ten or more counts. The chain carries TRBV5-1 and TRBJ1-1, with 7 bases fitting TRBD1. The CDR3 is 17 residues long. In germline, CDR1 is SGHRS, CDR2 YFSETQ. V shed 6 bases and J 1 base; nucleotides not matched to a gene: 15. This CDR3 is CASNPGEGAAGNTEAFF. In DNA, the CDR3 is TGCGCCAGCAACCCGGGTGAGGGGGCTGCGGGGAACACTGAAGCTTTCTTT.

In this sample, this clonotype turned up many times. The J gene is TRBJ2-1, the V gene TRBV2, with a tentative D call TRBD2 (5 bases). Trimming shortened V by 7 bases and J by 12 bases, and 16 bases separated the two germline ends. The CDR3 is 12 amino acids. Germline V lookup: CDR1 SNHLY, CDR2 FYNNEI. The CDR3 DNA is TGTGCCAGCACCCCCCAGGAGGCCCGGCAGTTCTTC. This codes for CASTPQEARQFF.